The clone carrying this T cell receptor beta chain was detected many times. Antigen unknown. The study reverse transcribed the entire isolated RNA, so it sequenced expressed TCRB transcripts. Libraries were prepared by immunoSEQ multiplex PCR; TCRdb keeps only in-frame clonotypes and omits some of them. Of approximately 140,000 clones in the sample, roughly 10% are singletons; the top ten hold about 0.6%. Per germline, CDR1 SGDLS and CDR2 YYNGEE. The CDR3 contains 15 residues. Trimming shortened V by 2 bases and J by 3 bases, and 11 bases separated the two germline ends. The sample is drawn from a study of beta chain features in type 1 diabetes. Study results and caveats: More deletions and fewer insertions at VDJ junctions were found in patients with type 1 diabetes. Moderate yet significant TCRB CDR3 shortening was seen in Type 1 diabetes patients in all four CD4+ subsets. Within the patient group, naive, central memory and Treg TCRB repertoires appeared more similar to each other than within healthy donors.

The chain carries TRBV9 and TRBJ2-2, with a possible D match to TRBD2 (6 bases). Sequencing used central memory CD4+ T cells from blood. This TCR was recovered from a middle-aged woman in good health. CDR3 sequence (DNA): TGTGCCAGCAGCGTCGGGGTAGCGGACACCGGGGAGCTGTTTTTT. Translating it yields CASSVGVADTGELFF.